What follows are 10 T cell receptor beta chains derived from one specimen sequenced in a study of immune evolution from preneoplasia to lung adenocarcinoma. Assay used: immunoSEQ multiplex PCR; TCRdb lists only in-frame clones, some missing. The sample lists roughly 5,000 clones; approximately 82% were seen once. The sequenced sample consisted of FFPE minimally invasive lung adenocarcinoma tissue. The receptors come from a person aged 55 to 79 with lung adenocarcinoma.

This clone was seen more than once but under ten times. V gene TRBV18 combines with J gene TRBJ2-7; no clear D gene. Looked up from germline, CDR1 is KGHSH and CDR2 is LQKENI. Trimming shortened V by 5 bases and J by 5 bases, and 19 bases separated the two germline ends. CDR3 length: 15 amino acids. In DNA, the CDR3 is TGTGCCAGCTCAAGATTACCACCTCCTAGGGACGAGCAGTACTTC. It specifies CASSRLPPPRDEQYF.

V usage is TRBV5-1 and J usage is TRBJ2-7; D remains ambiguous. Germline CDR1 SGHRS, CDR2 YFSETQ. CDR3 length: 12 amino acids. The germline V and J ends were trimmed by 6 bases and 3 bases, with 10 bases remaining between them. CDR3 protein: CASKNDLYEQYF. The CDR3 coding sequence is TGCGCCAGCAAAAACGACCTCTACGAGCAGTACTTC.

In this sample, this clone turned up once. The genes are TRBV10-2 and TRBJ1-5; 8 bases agree with TRBD1. CDR1 is WSHSY and CDR2 is SAAADI in the germline V gene. The CDR3 is 13 amino acids. The trim removed 8 bases at V and 6 bases at J, leaving 6 bases unmatched. CDR3 bases: TGCGCCAGCCGAAGGACAGGGCTTCAGCCCCAGCATTTT. It specifies CASRRTGLQPQHF.

The chain has TRBV7-2 and TRBJ2-2; 8 nucleotides line up with TRBD1. The germline V gene has CDR1 SGHTA and CDR2 FQGNSA. The CDR3 is 17 residues long. V dropped 0 bases and J dropped 5; count of bases not matched to a gene: 8. Here the CDR3 reads CASSLADRGRTTGELFF. The CDR3 DNA follows: TGTGCCAGCAGCTTAGCCGACAGGGGTAGAACGACCGGGGAGCTGTTTTTT.

The chain combines TRBV5-8 with TRBJ1-1, with D maybe TRBD1 (5 bases). Germline V lookup: CDR1 SGHTS, CDR2 YDEGEE. Trimming pared 2 bases from V and 7 bases from J, leaving 12 bases between. This CDR3 has 13 amino acids. CDR3 in amino acids: CASSFRGRGEAFF. CDR3 DNA sequence: TGTGCCAGCAGCTTCCGGGGAAGGGGTGAAGCTTTCTTT. The entire variable domain, with the rest obtained from reference TRBV5-8 and TRBJ1-1, is as follows: EAGVTQSPTHLIKTRGQQATLRCSPISGHTSVYWYQQALGLGLQFLLWYDEGEERNRGNFPPRFSGRQFPNYSSELNVNALELEDSALYLCASSFRGRGEAFFGQGTRLTVV.

V and J are TRBV4-1 and TRBJ2-2, with 10 bases fitting TRBD2. CDR1 is MGHRA, CDR2 YSYEKL, per germline. V dropped 4 bases and J dropped 3; count of bases not matched to a gene: 14. The CDR3 totals 19 residues. The CDR3 region has the DNA TGCGCCAGCAGCCCTCTTGGAGTAGCGGGGGGTCGGTACACCGGGGAGCTGTTTTTT. Translation gives CASSPLGVAGGRYTGELFF.

The V and J genes are TRBV5-5 and TRBJ2-3; perhaps TRBD2 as D (5 bases). Between the trimmed V and J ends, which lost 2 bases and 2 bases, there was a span of 12 bases. Germline V gives CDR1 SGHKS, CDR2 YYEKEE (reference sequence). The CDR3 spans 15 residues. CDR3 sequence reads: CASSFASRTTDTQYF. DNA for the CDR3: TGTGCCAGCAGCTTCGCTAGCCGCACCACAGATACGCAGTATTTT.

The rearrangement links TRBV7-9 to TRBJ2-3, with D unresolved. CDR1 is SEHNR and CDR2 is FQNEAQ in the germline V gene (reference sequence). The CDR3 is made up of 14 amino acids. V gave up 4 bases and J gave up 5 bases, with 13 bases separating them. CDR3 in DNA: TGTGCCAGCAGCTCCCAGTGGGGTCGAGATACGCAGTATTTT. Its translation: CASSSQWGRDTQYF.

Points on this clone: Other DNA sequences in the same sample also yield this CDR3. The J gene is TRBJ2-6, the V gene TRBV6-5; D is unresolved. Germline values: CDR1 MNHEY, CDR2 SVGAGI. V shed 10 bases and J shed 2 bases, with 9 bases lying between them. The CDR3 runs 13 residues. As DNA, the CDR3 is TGTGCCACCCTCAGTCCTGGGGCCAACGTCCTGACTTTC. It is translated as CATLSPGANVLTF.

CDR3 DNA sequence: TGTGCCAGCAGCTTGGTCAGGGGCCTATTTGATGGCTACACCTTC. Translating it yields CASSLVRGLFDGYTF. This sequence joins TRBV5-6 and TRBJ1-2; the D gene is possibly TRBD1 (6 bases). Trimming cost V 0 bases and J 6 bases, with 15 bases left between them. Germline V gene sequence: CDR1 SGHDT, CDR2 YYEEEE. This CDR3 contains 15 residues. Supplemented by reference TRBV5-6 and TRBJ1-2, the full variable domain reads DAGVTQSPTHLIKTRGQQVTLRCSPKSGHDTVSWYQQALGQGPQFIFQYYEEEERQRGNFPDRFSGHQFPNYSSELNVNALLLGDSALYLCASSLVRGLFDGYTFGSGTRLTVV.